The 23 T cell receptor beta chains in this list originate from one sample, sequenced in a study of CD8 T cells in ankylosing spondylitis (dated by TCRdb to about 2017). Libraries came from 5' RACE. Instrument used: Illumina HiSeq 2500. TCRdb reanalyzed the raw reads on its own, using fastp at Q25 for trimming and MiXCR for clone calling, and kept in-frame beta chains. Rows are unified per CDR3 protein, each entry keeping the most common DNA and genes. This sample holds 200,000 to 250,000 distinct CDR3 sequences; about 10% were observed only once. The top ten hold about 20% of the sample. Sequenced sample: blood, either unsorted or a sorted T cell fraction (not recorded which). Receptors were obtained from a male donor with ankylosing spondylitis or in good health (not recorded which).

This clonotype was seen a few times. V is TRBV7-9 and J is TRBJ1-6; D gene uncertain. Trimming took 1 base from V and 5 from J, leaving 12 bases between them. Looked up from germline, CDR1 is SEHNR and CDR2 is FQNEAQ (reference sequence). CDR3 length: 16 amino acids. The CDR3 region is CASSLVSPRNNSPLHF. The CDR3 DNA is TGTGCCAGCAGCTTAGTTTCCCCCAGAAATAATTCACCCCTCCACTTT.

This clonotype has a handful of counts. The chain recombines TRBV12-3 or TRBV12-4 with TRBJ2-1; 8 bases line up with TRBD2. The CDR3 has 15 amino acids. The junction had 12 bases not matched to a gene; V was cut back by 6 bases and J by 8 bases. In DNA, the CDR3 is TGTGCCAGCAGCCCCGGGCGGGGGGCCAATTATGAGCAGTTCTTC. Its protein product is CASSPGRGANYEQFF.

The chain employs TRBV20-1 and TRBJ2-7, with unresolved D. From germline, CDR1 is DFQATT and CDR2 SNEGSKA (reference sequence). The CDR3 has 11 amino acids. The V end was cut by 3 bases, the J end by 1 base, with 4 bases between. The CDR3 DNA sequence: TGCAGTGCTAGTTGGTCCTACGAGCAGTACTTC. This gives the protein CSASWSYEQYF.

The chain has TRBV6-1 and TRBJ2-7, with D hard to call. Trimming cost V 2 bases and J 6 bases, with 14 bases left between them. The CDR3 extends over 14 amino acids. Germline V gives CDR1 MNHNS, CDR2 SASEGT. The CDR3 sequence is CASSEQSLVGEQYF. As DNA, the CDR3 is TGTGCCAGCAGTGAACAGTCGTTGGTGGGCGAGCAGTACTTC.

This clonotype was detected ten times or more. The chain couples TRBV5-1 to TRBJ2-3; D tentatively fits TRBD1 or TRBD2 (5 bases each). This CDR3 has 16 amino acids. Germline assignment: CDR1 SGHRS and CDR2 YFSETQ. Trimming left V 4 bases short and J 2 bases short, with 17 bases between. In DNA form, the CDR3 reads TGCGCCAGCAGCCTGAAGGTCGGGACGATCACAGATACGCAGTATTTT. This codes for CASSLKVGTITDTQYF.

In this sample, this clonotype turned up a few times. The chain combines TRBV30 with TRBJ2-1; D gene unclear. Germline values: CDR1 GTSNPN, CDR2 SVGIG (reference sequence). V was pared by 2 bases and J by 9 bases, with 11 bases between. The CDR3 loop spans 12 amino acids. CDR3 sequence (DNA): TGTGCCTGGAGTTCTCGCCCGGGTGAGCAGTTCTTC. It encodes CAWSSRPGEQFF.

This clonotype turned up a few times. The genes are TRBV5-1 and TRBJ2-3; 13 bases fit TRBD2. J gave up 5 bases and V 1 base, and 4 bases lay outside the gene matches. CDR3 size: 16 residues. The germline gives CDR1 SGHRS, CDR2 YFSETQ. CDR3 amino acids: CASSLTSGGAVDTQYF. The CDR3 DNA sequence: TGCGCCAGCAGCTTGACTAGCGGGGGGGCGGTAGATACGCAGTATTTT.

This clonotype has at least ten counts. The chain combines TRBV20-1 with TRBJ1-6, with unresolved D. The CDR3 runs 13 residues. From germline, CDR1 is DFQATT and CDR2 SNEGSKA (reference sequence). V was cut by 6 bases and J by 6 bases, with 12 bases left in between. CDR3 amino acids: CSAKPQTNSPLHF. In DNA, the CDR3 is TGCAGTGCCAAGCCACAGACTAATTCACCCCTCCACTTT.

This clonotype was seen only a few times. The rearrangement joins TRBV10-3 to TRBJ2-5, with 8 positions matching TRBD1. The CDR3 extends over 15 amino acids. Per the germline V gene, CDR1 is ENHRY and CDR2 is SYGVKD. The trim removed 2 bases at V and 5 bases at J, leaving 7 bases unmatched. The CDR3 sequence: CAISENQGAWETQYF. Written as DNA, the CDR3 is TGTGCCATCAGTGAGAATCAGGGGGCCTGGGAGACCCAGTACTTC.

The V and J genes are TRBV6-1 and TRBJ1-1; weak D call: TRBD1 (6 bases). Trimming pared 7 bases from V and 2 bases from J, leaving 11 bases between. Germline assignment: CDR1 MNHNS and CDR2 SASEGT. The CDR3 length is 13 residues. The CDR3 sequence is CASTQGGNTEAFF. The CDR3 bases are TGTGCCAGCACCCAAGGGGGTAACACTGAAGCTTTCTTT.

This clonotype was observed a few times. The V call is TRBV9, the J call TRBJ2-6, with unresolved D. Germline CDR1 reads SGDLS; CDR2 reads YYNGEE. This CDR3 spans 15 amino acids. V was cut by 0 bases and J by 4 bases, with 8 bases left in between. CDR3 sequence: CASSVEYSGANVLTF. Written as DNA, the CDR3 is TGTGCCAGCAGCGTAGAATATTCCGGGGCCAACGTCCTGACTTTC. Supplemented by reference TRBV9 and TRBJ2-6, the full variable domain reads DSGVTQTPKHLITATGQRVTLRCSPRSGDLSVYWYQQSLDQGLQFLIQYYNGEERAKGNILERFSAQQFPDLHSELNLSSLELGDSALYFCASSVEYSGANVLTFGAGSRLTVL.

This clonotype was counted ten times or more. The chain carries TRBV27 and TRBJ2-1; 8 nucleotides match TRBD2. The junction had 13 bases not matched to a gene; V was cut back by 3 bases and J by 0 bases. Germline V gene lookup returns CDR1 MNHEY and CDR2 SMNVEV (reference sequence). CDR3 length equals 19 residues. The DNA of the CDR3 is TGTGCCAGCAGTTTTTCCAGGACGCGGGGGGTCCGCTCCTACAATGAGCAGTTCTTC. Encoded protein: CASSFSRTRGVRSYNEQFF.

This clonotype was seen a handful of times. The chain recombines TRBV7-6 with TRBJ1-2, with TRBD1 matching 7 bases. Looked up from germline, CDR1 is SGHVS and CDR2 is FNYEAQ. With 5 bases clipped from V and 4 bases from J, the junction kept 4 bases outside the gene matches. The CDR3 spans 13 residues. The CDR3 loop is CASSAGQIYGYTF. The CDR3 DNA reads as TGTGCCAGCAGCGCGGGACAGATCTATGGCTACACCTTC.

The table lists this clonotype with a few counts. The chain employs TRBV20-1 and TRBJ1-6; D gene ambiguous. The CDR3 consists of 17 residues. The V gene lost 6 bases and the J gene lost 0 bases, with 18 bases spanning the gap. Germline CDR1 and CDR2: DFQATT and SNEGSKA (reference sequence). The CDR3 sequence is CSAKEEGQLSYNSPLHF. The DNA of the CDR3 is TGCAGTGCCAAGGAAGAAGGGCAGCTCTCCTATAATTCACCCCTCCACTTT.

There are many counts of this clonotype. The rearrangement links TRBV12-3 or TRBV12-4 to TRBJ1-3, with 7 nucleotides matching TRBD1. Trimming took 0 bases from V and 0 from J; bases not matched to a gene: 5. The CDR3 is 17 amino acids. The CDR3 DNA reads TGTGCCAGCAGTTTAGCGTTTCGGGACAGCTCTGGAAACACCATATATTTT. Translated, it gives CASSLAFRDSSGNTIYF.

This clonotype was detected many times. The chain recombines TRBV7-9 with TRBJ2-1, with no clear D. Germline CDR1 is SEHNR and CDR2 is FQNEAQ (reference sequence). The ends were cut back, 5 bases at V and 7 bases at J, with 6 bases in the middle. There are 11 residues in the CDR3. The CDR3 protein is CASSVENEQFF. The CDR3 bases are TGTGCCAGCAGCGTAGAAAATGAGCAGTTCTTC.

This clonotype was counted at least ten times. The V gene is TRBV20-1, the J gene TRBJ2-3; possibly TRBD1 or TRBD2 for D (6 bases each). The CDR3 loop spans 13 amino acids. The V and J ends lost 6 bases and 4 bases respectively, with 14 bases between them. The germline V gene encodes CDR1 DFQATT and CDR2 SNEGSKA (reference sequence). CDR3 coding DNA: TGCAGTGCCTTCCCGGGGGCTGCAGATACGCAGTATTTT. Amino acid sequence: CSAFPGAADTQYF.

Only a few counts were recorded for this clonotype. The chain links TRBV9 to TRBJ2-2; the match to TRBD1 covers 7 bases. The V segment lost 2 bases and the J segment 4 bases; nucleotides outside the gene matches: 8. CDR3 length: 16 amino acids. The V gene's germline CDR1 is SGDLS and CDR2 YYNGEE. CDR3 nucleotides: TGTGCCAGCAGCGTCTTTGGGGCAGGGGGCACCGGGGAGCTGTTTTTT. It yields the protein CASSVFGAGGTGELFF.

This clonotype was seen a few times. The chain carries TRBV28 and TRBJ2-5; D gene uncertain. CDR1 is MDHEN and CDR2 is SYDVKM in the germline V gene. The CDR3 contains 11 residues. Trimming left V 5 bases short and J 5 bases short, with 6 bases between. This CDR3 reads CASSRAETQYF. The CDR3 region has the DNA TGTGCCAGCAGTCGAGCGGAGACCCAGTACTTC.

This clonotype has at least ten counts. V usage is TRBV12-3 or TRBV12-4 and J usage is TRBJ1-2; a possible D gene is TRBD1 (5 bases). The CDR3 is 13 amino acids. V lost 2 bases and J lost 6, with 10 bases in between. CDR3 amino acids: CASSLPGMDGYTF. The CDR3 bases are TGTGCCAGCAGTTTACCAGGGATGGATGGCTACACCTTC.

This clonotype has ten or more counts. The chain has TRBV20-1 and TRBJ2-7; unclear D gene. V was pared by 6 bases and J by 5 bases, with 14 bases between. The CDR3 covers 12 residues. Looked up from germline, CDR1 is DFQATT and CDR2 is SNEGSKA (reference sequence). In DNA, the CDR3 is TGCAGTGCCGCGGACGGAGTCGACGAGCAGTACTTC. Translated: CSAADGVDEQYF.

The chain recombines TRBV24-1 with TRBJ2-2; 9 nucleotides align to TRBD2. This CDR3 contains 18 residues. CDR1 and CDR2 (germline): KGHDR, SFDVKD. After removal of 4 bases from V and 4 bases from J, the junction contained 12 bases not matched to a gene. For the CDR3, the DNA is TGTGCCACCAGTGAACCCTCCAGCGGGGGGTCATCCACCGGGGAGCTGTTTTTT. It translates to CATSEPSSGGSSTGELFF.

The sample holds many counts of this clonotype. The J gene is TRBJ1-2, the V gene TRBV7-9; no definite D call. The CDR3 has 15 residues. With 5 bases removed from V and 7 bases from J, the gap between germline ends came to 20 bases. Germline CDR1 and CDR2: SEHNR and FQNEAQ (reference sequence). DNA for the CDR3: TGTGCCAGCAGCCCTGATTTTTATGGGGAGGCTGGCTACACCTTC. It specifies CASSPDFYGEAGYTF.